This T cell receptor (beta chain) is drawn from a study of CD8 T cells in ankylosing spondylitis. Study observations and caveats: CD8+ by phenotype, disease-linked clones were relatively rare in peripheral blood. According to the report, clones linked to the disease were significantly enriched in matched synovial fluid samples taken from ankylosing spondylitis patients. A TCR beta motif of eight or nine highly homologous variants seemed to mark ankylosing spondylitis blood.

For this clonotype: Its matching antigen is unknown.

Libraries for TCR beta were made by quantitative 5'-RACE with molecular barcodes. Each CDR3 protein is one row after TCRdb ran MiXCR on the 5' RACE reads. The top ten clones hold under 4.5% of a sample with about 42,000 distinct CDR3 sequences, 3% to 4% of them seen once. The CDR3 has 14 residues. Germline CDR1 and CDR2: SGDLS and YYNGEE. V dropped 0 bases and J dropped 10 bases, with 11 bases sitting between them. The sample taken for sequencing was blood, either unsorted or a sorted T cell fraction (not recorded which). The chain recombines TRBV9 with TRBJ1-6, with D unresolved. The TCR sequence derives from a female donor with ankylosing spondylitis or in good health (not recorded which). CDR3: CASSVAGSRSPLHF. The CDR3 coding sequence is TGTGCCAGCAGCGTAGCGGGGTCTCGCTCACCCCTCCACTTT.